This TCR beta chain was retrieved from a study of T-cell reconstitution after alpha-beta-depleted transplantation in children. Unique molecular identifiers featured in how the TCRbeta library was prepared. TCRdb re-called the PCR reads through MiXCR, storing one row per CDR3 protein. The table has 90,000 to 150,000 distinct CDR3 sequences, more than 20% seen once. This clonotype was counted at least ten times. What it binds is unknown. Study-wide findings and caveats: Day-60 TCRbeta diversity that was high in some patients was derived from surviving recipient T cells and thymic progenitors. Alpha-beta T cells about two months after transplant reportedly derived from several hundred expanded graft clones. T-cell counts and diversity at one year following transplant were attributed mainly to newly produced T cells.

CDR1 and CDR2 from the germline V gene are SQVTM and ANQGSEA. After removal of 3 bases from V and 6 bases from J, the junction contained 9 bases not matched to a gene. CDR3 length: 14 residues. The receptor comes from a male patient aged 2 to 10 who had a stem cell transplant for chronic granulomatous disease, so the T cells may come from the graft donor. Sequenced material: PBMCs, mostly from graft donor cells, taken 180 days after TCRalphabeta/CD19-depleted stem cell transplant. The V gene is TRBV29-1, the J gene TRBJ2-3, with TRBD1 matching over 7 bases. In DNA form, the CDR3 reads TGCAGCGTTGAGGCAGGGGGAAGTGTGGATACGCAGTATTTT. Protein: CSVEAGGSVDTQYF.